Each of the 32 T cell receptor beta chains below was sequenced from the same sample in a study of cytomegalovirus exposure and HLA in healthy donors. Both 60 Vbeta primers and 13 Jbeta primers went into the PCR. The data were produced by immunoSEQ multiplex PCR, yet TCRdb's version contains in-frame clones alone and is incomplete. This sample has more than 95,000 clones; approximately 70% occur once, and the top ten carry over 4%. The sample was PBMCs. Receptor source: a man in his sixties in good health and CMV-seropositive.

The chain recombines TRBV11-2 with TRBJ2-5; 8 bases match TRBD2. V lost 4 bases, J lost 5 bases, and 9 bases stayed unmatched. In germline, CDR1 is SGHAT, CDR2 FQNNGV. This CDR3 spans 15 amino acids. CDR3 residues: CASSSTSVGGETQYF. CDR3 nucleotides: TGTGCCAGCAGCTCGACTAGCGTAGGAGGCGAGACCCAGTACTTC.

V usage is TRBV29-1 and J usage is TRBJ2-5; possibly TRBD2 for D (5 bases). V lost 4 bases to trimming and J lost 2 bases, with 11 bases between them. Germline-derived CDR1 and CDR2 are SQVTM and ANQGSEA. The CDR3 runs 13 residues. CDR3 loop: CSVVDWQQETQYF. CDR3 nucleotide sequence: TGCAGCGTTGTGGACTGGCAGCAAGAGACCCAGTACTTC. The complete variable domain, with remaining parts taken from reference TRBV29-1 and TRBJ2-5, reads SAVISQKPSRDICQRGTSLTIQCQVDSQVTMMFWYRQQPGQSLTLIATANQGSEATYESGFVIDKFPISRPNLTFSTLTVSNMSPEDSSIYLCSVVDWQQETQYFGPGTRLLVL.

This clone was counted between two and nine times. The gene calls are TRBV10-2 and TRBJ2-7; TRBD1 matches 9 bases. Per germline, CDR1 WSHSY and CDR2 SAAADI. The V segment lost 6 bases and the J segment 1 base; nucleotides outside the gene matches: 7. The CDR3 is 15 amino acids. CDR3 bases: TGCGCCAGCAGGGATACAGGGGGCAGGTCCTACGAGCAGTACTTC. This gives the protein CASRDTGGRSYEQYF.

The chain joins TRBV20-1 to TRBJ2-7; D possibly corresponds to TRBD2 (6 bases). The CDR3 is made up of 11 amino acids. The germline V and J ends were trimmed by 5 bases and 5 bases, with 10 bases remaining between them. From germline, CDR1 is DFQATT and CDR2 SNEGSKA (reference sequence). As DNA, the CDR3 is TGCAGTGCTCAAGCGGGCCACGAGCAGTACTTC. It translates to CSAQAGHEQYF.

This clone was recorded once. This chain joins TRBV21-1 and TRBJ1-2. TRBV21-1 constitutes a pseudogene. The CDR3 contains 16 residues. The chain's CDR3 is CASPLWLCSGGYGYTF. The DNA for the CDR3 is TGTGCCAGCCCCCTTTGGCTGTGCTCGGGTGGCTATGGCTACACCTTC.

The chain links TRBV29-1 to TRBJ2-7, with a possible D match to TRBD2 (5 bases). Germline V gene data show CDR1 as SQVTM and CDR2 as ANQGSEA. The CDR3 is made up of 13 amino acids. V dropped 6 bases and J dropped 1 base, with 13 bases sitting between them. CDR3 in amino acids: CSVAETGSYEQYF. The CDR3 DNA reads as TGCAGCGTGGCAGAAACGGGATCCTACGAGCAGTACTTC.

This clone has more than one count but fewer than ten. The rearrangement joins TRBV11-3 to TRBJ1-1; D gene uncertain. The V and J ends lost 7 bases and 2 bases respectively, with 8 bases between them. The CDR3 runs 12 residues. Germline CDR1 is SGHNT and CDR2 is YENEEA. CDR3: CASTKKNTEAFF. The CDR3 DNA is TGTGCCAGCACTAAAAAAAACACTGAAGCTTTCTTT.

As DNA, the CDR3 is TGCGCCAGCAGCCTACGTCTGGGACAGGGGATATACGAGCAGTACTTC. Protein product: CASSLRLGQGIYEQYF. The chain employs TRBV4-1 and TRBJ2-7; 10 positions match TRBD1. Looked up from germline, CDR1 is MGHRA and CDR2 is YSYEKL. V shed 4 bases, J shed 4 bases, and the junction held 10 bases outside the gene matches. The CDR3 length is 16 residues.

The CDR3 DNA is TGTGCCAGCAGTGACGGGTTCGGAATCTCTGGAAACACCATATATTTT. Encoded protein: CASSDGFGISGNTIYF. This chain connects TRBV2 to TRBJ1-3; D remains ambiguous. Per the germline V gene, CDR1 is SNHLY and CDR2 is FYNNEI. The CDR3 loop spans 16 amino acids. Trimming left V 3 bases short and J 0 bases short, with 12 bases between. Supplemented by reference TRBV2 and TRBJ1-3, the full variable domain reads EPEVTQTPSHQVTQMGQEVILRCVPISNHLYFYWYRQILGQKVEFLVSFYNNEISEKSEIFDDQFSVERPDGSNFTLKIRSTKLEDSAMYFCASSDGFGISGNTIYFGEGSWLTVV.

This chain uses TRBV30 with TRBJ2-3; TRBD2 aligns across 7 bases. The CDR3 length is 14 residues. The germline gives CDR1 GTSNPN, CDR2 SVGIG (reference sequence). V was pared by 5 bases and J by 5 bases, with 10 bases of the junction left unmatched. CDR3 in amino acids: CAWGVYGGGDTQYF. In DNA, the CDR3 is TGTGCCTGGGGGGTATATGGGGGGGGAGATACGCAGTATTTT.

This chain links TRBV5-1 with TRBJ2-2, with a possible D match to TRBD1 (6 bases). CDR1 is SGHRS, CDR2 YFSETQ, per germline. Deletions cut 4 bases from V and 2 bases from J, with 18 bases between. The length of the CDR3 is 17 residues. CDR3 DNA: TGCGCCAGCAGCACGGGACAAATGATAACTAACACCGGGGAGCTGTTTTTT. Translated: CASSTGQMITNTGELFF.

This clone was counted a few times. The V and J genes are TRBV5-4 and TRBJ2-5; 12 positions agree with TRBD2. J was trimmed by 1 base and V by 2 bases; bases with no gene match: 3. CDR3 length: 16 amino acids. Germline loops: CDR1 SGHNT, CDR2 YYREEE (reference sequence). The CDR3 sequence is CASSLAGLAGQETQYF. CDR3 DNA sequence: TGTGCCAGCAGCTTAGCGGGACTAGCGGGCCAAGAGACCCAGTACTTC.

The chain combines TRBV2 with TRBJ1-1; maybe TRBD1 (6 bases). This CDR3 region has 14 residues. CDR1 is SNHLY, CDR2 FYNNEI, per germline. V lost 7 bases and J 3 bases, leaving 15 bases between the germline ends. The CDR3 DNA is TGTGCCAGCAATCGAGATACAGGGTACACTGAAGCTTTCTTT. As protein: CASNRDTGYTEAFF.

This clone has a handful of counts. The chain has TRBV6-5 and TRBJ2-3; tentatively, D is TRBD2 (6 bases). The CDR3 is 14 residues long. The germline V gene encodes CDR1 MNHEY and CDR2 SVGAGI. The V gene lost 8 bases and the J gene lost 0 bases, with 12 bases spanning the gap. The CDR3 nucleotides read TGTGCCAGCCAACGGGGGATAAGCACAGATACGCAGTATTTT. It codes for CASQRGISTDTQYF.

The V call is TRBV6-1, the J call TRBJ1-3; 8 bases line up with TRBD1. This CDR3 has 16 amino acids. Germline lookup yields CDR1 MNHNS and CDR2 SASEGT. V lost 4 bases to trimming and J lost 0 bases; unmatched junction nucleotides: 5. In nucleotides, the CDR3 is TGTGCCAGCAGTGGGGACAGGACTTTCTCTGGAAACACCATATATTTT. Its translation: CASSGDRTFSGNTIYF.

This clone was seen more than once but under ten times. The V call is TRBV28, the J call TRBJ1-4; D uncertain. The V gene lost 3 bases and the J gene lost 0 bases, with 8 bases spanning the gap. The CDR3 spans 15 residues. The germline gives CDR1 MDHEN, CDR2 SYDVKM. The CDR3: CASSFLGATNEKLFF. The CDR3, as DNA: TGTGCCAGCAGTTTCCTAGGTGCAACTAATGAAAAACTGTTTTTT.

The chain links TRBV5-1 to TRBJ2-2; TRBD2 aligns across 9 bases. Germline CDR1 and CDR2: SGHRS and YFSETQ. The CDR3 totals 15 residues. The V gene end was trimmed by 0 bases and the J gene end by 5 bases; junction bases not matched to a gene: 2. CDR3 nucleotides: TGCGCCAGCAGCTTGGTAGCGGGGGCAACCGGGGAGCTGTTTTTT. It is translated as CASSLVAGATGELFF.

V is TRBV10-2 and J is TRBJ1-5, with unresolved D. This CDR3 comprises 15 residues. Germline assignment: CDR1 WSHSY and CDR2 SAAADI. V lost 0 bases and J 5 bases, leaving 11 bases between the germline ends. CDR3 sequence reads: CASSESRADYQPQHF. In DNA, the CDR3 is TGCGCCAGCAGTGAGTCGAGGGCAGATTATCAGCCCCAGCATTTT.

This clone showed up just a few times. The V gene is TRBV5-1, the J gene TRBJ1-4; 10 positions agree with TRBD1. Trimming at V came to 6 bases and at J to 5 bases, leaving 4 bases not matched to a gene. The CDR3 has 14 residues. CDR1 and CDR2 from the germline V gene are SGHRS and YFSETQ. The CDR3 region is CASKGQGMNEKLFF. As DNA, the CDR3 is TGCGCCAGCAAGGGACAGGGGATGAATGAAAAACTGTTTTTT.

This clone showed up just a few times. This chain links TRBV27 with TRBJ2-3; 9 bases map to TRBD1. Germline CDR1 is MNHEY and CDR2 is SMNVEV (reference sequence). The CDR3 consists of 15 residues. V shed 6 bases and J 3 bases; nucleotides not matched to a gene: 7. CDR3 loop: CASSPGTGRTDTQYF. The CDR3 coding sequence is TGTGCCAGCAGCCCAGGGACAGGGAGGACAGATACGCAGTATTTT.

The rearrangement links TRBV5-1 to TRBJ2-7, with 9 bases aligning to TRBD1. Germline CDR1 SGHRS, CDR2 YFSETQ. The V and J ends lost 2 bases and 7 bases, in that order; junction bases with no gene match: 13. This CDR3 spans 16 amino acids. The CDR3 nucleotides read TGCGCCAGCAGCTTAGTACCCGGGACAGGGATAGGGGAGCAGTACTTC. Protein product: CASSLVPGTGIGEQYF.

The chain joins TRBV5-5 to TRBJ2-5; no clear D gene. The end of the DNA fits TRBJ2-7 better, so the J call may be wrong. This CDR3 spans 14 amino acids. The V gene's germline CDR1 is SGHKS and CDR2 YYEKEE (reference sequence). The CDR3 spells CASSLRAGTYEQYF. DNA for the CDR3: TGTGCCAGCAGCTTGCGCGCAGGCACCTACGAGCAGTACTTC.

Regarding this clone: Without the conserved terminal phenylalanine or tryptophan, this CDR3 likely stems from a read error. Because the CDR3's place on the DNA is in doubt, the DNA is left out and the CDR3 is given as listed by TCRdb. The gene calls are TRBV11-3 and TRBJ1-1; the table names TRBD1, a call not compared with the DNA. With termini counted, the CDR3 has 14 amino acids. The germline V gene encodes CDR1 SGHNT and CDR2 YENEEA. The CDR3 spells CASSPTIYEDRVGS.

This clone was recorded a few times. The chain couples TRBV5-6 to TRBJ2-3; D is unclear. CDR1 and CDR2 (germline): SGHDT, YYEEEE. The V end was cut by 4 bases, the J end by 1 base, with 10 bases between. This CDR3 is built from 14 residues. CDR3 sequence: CASSRPRGTDTQYF. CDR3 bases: TGTGCCAGCAGCCGACCCCGGGGCACAGATACGCAGTATTTT. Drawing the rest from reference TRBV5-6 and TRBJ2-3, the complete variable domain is DAGVTQSPTHLIKTRGQQVTLRCSPKSGHDTVSWYQQALGQGPQFIFQYYEEEERQRGNFPDRFSGHQFPNYSSELNVNALLLGDSALYLCASSRPRGTDTQYFGPGTRLTVL.

CDR3: CASSLGSSFTGELFF. The DNA for the CDR3 is TGCGCCAGCAGCTTGGGTAGTAGTTTTACCGGGGAGCTGTTTTTT. The V call is TRBV5-1, the J call TRBJ2-2; D unclear. Germline CDR1 and CDR2: SGHRS and YFSETQ. This CDR3 spans 15 amino acids. V was pared by 0 bases and J by 5 bases, with 11 bases between. The whole variable domain, filled in from reference TRBV5-1 and TRBJ2-2, reads KAGVTQTPRYLIKTRGQQVTLSCSPISGHRSVSWYQQTPGQGLQFLFEYFSETQRNKGNFPGRFSGRQFSNSRSEMNVSTLELGDSALYLCASSLGSSFTGELFFGEGSRLTVL.

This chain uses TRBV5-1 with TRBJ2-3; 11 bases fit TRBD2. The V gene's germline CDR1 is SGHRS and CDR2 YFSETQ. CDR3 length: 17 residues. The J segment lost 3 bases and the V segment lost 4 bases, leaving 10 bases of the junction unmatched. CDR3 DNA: TGCGCCAGCAGCCCGCCACTTAGCGGGGGGGCGACAGATACGCAGTATTTT. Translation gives CASSPPLSGGATDTQYF.

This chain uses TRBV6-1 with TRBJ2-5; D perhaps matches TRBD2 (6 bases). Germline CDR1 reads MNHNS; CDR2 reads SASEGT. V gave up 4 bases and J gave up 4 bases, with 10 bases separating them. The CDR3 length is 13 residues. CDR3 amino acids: CASSAPGVETQYF. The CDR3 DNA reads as TGTGCCAGCAGTGCCCCGGGGGTAGAGACCCAGTACTTC.

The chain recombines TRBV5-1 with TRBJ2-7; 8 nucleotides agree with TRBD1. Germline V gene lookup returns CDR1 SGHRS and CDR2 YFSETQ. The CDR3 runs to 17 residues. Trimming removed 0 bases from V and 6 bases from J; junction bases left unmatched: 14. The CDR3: CASSLDRAGGAVSEQYF. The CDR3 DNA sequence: TGCGCCAGCAGCTTGGATAGAGCAGGGGGCGCGGTGTCCGAGCAGTACTTC.

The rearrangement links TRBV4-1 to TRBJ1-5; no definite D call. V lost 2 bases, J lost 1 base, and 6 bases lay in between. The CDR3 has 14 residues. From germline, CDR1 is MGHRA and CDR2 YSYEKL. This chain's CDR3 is CASSQFSSNQPQHF. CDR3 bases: TGCGCCAGCAGCCAATTCTCGAGCAATCAGCCCCAGCATTTT.

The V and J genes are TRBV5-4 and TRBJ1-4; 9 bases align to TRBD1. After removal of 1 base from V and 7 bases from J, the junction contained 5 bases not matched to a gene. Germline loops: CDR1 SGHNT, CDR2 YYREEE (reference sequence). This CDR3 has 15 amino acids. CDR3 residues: CASSLLGQGFEKLFF. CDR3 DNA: TGTGCCAGCAGCTTGTTGGGACAGGGTTTTGAAAAACTGTTTTTT.

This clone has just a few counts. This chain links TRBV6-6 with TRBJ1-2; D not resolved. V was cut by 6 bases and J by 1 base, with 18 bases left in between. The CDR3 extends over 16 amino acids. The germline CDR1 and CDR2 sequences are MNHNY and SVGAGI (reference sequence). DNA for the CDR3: TGTGCCAGCAGCCCACATAGGGAGGGATTTAACTATGGCTACACCTTC. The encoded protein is CASSPHREGFNYGYTF.

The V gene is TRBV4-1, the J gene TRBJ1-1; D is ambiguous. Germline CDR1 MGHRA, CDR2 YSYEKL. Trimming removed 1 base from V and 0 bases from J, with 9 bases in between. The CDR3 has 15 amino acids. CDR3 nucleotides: TGCGCCAGCAGCCAAGTTGGCGGGATGAACACTGAAGCTTTCTTT. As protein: CASSQVGGMNTEAFF.